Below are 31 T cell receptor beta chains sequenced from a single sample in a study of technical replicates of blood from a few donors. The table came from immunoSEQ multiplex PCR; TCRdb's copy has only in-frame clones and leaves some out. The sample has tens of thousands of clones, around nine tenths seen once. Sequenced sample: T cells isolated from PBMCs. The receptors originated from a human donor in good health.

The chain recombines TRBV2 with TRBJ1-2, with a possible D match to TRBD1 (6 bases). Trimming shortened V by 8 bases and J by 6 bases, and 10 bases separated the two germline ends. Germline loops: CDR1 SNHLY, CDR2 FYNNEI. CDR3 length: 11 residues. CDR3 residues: CASGYRDGYTF. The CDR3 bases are TGTGCCAGCGGTTACAGGGATGGCTACACCTTC.

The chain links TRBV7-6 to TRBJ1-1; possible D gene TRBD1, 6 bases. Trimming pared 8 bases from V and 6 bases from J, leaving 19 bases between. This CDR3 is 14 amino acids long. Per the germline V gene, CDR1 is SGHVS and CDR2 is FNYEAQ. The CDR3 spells CASGRRAGASEAFF. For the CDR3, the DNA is TGTGCCAGCGGCAGACGCGCAGGGGCGTCTGAAGCTTTCTTT.

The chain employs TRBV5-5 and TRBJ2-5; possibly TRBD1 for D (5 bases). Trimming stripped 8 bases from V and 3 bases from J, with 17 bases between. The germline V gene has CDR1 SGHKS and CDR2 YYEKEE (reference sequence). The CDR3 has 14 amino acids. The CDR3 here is CASCPSGREETQYF. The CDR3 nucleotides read TGTGCCAGTTGCCCGTCGGGCAGGGAAGAGACCCAGTACTTC.

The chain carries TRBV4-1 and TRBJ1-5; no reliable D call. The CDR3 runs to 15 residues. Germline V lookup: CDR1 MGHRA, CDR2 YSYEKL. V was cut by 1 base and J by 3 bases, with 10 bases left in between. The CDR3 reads CASSQVSGFNQPQHF. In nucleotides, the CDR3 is TGCGCCAGCAGCCAAGTCTCGGGGTTCAATCAGCCCCAGCATTTT.

The CDR3 reads CASSQVGQTYEQYF. For the CDR3, the DNA is TGCGCCAGCAGCCAGGTCGGACAGACCTACGAGCAGTACTTC. The chain is built from TRBV4-1 and TRBJ2-7; possibly TRBD1 for D (6 bases). V was shortened by 3 bases and J by 2 bases, with 11 bases between the two germline ends. Germline V gene lookup returns CDR1 MGHRA and CDR2 YSYEKL. The CDR3 extends over 14 amino acids.

In DNA, the CDR3 is TGTGCCAGCAGTGGGAACAGGGGGCCAGCCCAGCCCCAGCATTTT. Translated, it gives CASSGNRGPAQPQHF. The J gene is TRBJ1-5, the V gene TRBV6-1; 9 positions match TRBD1. The germline V gene has CDR1 MNHNS and CDR2 SASEGT. With 4 bases clipped from V and 7 bases from J, the junction kept 8 bases outside the gene matches. The CDR3 is made up of 15 amino acids.

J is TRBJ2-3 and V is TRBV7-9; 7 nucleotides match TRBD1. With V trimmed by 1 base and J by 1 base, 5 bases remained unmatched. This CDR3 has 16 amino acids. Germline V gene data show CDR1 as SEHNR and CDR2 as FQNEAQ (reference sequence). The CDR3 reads CASSLGDRAGTDTQYF. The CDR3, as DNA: TGTGCCAGCAGCTTAGGAGACAGGGCAGGCACAGATACGCAGTATTTT.

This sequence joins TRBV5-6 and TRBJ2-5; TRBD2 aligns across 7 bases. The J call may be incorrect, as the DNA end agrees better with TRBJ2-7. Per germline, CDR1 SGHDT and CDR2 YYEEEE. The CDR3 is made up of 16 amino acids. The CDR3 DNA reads TGTGCCAGCAGCCCTGGGGGAGGGTTATCCCGCGCCGAGCAGTACTTC. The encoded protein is CASSPGGGLSRAEQYF.

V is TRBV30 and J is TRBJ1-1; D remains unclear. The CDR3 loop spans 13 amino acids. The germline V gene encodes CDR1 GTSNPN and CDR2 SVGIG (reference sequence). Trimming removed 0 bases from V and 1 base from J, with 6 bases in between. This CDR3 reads CAWSVGKNTEAFF. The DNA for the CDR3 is TGTGCCTGGAGTGTGGGCAAGAACACTGAAGCTTTCTTT.

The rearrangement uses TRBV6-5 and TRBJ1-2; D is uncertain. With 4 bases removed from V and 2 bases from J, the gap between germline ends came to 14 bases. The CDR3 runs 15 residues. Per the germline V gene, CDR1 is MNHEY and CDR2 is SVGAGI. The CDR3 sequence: CASSSRLFTNYGYTF. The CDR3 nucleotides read TGTGCCAGCAGTTCCCGACTATTTACGAACTATGGCTACACCTTC.

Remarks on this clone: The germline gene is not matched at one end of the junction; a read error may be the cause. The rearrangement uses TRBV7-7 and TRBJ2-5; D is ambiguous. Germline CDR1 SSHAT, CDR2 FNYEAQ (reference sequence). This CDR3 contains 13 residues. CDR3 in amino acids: CASSSRLLETQYF. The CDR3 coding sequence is TGTGCTAGCAGCTCCAGGTTATTGGAGACCCAGTACTTC. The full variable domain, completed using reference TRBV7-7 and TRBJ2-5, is GAGVSQSPRYKVTKRGQDVTLRCDPISSHATLYWYQQALGQGPEFLTYFNYEAQPDKSGLPSDRFSAERPEGSISTLTIQRTEQRDSAMYRCASSSRLLETQYFGPGTRLLVL.

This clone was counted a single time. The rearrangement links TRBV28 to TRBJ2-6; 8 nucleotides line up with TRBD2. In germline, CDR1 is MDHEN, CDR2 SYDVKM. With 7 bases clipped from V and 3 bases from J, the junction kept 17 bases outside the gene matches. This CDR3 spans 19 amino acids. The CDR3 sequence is CASNQPWVAGRNGANVLTF. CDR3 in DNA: TGTGCCAGCAACCAGCCTTGGGTAGCGGGAAGGAATGGGGCCAACGTCCTGACTTTC.

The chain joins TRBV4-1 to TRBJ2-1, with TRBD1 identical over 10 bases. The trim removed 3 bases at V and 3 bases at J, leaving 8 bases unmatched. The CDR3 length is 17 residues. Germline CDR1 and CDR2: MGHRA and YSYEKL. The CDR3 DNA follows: TGCGCCAGCAGCCAGCCCGACAGGGGGCCTTACTACAATGAGCAGTTCTTC. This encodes CASSQPDRGPYYNEQFF.

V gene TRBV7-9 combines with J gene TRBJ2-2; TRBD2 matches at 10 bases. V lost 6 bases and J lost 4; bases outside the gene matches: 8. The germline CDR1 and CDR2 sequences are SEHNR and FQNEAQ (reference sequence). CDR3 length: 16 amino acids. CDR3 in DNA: TGTGCCAGCAGTCTAGGGGTAGCGGGAGGCACCGGGGAGCTGTTTTTT. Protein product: CASSLGVAGGTGELFF.

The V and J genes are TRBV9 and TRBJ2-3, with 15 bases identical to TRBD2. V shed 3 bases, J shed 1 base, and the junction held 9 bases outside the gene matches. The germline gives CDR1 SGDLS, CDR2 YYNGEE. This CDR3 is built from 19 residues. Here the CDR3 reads CASSGLGLAGGPRTDTQYF. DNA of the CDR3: TGTGCCAGCAGCGGACTTGGACTAGCGGGAGGGCCCCGCACAGATACGCAGTATTTT.

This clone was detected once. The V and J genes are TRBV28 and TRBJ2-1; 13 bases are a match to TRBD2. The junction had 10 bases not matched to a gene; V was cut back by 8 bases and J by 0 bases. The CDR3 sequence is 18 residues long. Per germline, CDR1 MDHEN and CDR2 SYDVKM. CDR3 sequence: CASGGTSGTRGSYNEQFF. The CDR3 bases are TGTGCCAGCGGAGGGACTAGCGGGACAAGGGGCTCCTACAATGAGCAGTTCTTC.

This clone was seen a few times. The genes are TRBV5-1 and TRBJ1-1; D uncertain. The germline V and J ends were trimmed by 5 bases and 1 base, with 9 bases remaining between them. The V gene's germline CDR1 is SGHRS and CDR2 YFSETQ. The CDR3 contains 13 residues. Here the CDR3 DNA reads TGCGCCAGCAGTGTCCCGGGGAACACTGAAGCTTTCTTT. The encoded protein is CASSVPGNTEAFF.

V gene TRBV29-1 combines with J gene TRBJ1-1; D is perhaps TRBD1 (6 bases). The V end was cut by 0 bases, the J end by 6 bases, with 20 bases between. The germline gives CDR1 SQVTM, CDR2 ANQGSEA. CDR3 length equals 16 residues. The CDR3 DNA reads TGCAGCGTTGAAGATGGGGGCGAAGGAGTGGGCGCTGAAGCTTTCTTT. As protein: CSVEDGGEGVGAEAFF.

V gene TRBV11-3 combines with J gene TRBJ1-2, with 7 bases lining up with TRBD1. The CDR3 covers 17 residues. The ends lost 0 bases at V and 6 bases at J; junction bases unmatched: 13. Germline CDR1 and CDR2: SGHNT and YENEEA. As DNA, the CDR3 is TGTGCCAGCAGCTTAGATTTGGGGGACAGCCCTTACGATGGCTACACCTTC. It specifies CASSLDLGDSPYDGYTF. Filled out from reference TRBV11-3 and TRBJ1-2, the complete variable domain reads EAGVVQSPRYKIIEKKQPVAFWCNPISGHNTLYWYLQNLGQGPELLIRYENEEAVDDSQLPKDRFSAERLKGVDSTLKIQPAELGDSAVYLCASSLDLGDSPYDGYTFGSGTRLTVV.

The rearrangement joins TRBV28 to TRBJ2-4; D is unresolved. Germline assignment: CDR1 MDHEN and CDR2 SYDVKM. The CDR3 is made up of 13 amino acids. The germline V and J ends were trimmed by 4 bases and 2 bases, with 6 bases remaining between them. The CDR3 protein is CASSSIPKNIQYF. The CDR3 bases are TGTGCCAGCAGTTCAATCCCCAAAAACATTCAGTACTTC.

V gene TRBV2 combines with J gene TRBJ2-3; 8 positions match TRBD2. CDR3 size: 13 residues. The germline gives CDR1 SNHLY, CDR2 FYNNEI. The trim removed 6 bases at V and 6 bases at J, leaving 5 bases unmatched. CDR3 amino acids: CASRDGGADTQYF. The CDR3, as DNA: TGTGCCAGCAGGGACGGGGGGGCGGATACGCAGTATTTT.

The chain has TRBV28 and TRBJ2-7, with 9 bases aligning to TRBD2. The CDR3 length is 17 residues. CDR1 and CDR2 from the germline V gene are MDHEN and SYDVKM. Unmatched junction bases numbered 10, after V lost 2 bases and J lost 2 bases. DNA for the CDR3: TGTGCCAGCAGTTTACAAGTAGCGGGGGCCCGGACCTACGAGCAGTACTTC. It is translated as CASSLQVAGARTYEQYF.

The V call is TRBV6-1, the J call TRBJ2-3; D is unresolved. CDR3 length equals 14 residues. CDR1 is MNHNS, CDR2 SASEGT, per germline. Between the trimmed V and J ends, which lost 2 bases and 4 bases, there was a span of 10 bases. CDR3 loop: CASSEYGLPDTQYF. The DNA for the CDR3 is TGTGCCAGCAGTGAATATGGGCTCCCAGATACGCAGTATTTT.

Here the CDR3 DNA reads TGTGCCAGCAGTTTAAAGGGACTAGCGGGAGGTTCATCCTCCTACGAGCAGTACTTC. This encodes CASSLKGLAGGSSSYEQYF. J is TRBJ2-7 and V is TRBV27; TRBD2 agrees at 15 bases. The CDR3 covers 19 residues. Looked up from germline, CDR1 is MNHEY and CDR2 is SMNVEV (reference sequence). Trimming took 2 bases from V and 0 from J; bases not matched to a gene: 8.

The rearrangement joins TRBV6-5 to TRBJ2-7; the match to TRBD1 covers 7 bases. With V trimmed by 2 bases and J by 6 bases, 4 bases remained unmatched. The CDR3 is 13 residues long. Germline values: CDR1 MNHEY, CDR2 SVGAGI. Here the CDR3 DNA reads TGTGCCAGCAGTTACCCAGGGGGAAGCGAGCAGTACTTC. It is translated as CASSYPGGSEQYF.

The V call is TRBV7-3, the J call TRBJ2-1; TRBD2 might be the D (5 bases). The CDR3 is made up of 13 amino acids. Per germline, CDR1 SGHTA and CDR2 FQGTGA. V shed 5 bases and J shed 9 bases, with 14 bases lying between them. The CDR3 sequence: CASSNNPGGEQFF. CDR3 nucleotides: TGTGCCAGCAGCAACAACCCAGGAGGTGAGCAGTTCTTC.

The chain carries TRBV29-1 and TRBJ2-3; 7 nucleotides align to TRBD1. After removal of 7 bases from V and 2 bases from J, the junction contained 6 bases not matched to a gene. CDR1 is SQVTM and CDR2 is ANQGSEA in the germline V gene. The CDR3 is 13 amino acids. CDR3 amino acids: CSELTGITDTQYF. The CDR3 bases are TGCAGCGAGCTGACAGGGATCACAGATACGCAGTATTTT.

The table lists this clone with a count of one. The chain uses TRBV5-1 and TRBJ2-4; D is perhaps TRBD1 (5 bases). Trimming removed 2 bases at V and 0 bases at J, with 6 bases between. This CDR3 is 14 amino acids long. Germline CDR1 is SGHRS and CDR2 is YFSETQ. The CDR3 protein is CASSLDRAKNIQYF. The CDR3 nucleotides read TGCGCCAGCAGCTTAGACAGAGCCAAAAACATTCAGTACTTC.

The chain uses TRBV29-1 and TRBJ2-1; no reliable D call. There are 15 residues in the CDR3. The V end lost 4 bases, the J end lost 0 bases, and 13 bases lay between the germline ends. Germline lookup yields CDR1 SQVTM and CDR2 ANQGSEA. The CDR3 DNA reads TGCAGCGTTGTCGGGTTCGGAAGCTCCTACAATGAGCAGTTCTTC. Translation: CSVVGFGSSYNEQFF.

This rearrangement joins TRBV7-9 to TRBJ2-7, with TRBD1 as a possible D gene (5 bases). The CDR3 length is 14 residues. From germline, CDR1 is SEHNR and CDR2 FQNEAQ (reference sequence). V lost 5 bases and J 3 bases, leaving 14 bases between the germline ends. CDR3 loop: CASSPTGQHYEQYF. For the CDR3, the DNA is TGTGCCAGCAGCCCTACAGGCCAGCACTACGAGCAGTACTTC. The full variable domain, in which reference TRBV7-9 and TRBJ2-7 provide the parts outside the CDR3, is DTGVSQNPRHKITKRGQNVTFRCDPISEHNRLYWYRQTLGQGPEFLTYFQNEAQLEKSRLLSDRFSAERPKGSFSTLEIQRTEQGDSAMYLCASSPTGQHYEQYFGPGTRLTVT.

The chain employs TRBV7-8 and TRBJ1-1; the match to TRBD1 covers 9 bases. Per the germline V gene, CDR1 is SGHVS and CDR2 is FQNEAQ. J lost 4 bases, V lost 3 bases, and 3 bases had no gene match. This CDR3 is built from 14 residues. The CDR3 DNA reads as TGTGCCAGCAGCTTTGGGACAGGGACCACTGAAGCTTTCTTT. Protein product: CASSFGTGTTEAFF.